This entry is about one T cell receptor beta chain. This receptor's antigen is unknown. No base qualities exist here, and no much larger clone lies one base off it. To isolate intraepithelial and lamina propria lymphocytes from graft specimens, dithiothreitol, EDTA incubations and collagenase D digestion were used. Bulk TCR-beta sequencing was performed on serial intestinal graft biopsy specimens collected as late as 600 days after transplant. From its cysteine to its phenylalanine, the CDR3 spans 13 amino acids. Left in the record is the CDR3 DNA by itself, 39 bases read in frame from the first base. The germline ends are 8 bases apart after V is trimmed by 0 bases and J by 6 bases. From a lookup of the germline V gene (reference sequence), CDR1 and CDR2 are PRHDT and FYEKMQ. These data belong to a study of graft-versus-host responses after intestinal transplantation (dated by TCRdb to the early 2020s). In terms of the full investigation: Recipients received multivisceral, liver-intestinal, or isolated intestinal transplants. The cohort enrolled 20 to 30 intestinal transplant recipients, one of whom was a retransplant, and 3 patients without pretransplant specimens were excluded. Graft-versus-host and host-versus-graft alloreactive T cell clones were tracked in the graft, circulation and bone marrow after intestinal transplantation using bulk TCR-beta CDR3 sequencing. Samples from a few later patients were sequenced in-house on an Illumina MiSeq with MiXCR processing rather than by the commercial service. Every recipient was given anti-thymocyte globulin induction, then maintenance tacrolimus and steroids for 3 to 4 years. A peak of at least 4% donor T cells among recipient peripheral blood mononuclear cells was the definition used for donor T cell macrochimerism. Alloreactive clones were identified by sequencing pre-transplant mixed lymphocyte reaction products and comparing these products with unstimulated pre-transplant donor and recipient T cells.

Library prep was done by the immunoSEQ multiplex PCR assay. High-throughput TCR-beta CDR3 sequencing of genomic DNA from most patients was performed by Adaptive Biotechnologies. The original pipeline was this. Adaptive's ImmunoSEQ software supplied the TCR sequencing data for about 18 patients, while MiXCR and VDJtools were used to process three other patients. CDR3 nucleotide sequences shared between donor and recipient were removed because the origin of such sequences could not be assigned. Alloreactive clones required at least 2-fold expansion over unstimulated cells and minimum CFSE-low frequency of 0.002% (template counts) or 0.001% (read counts). A clone was considered mappable if detected in the sequenced pre-transplant spleen, lymph node, or MLR CFSE-low populations of the donor or recipient. The cumulative frequency of alloreactive clones was calculated as a percentage of all sequences, weighted by copy number. Sourced from immuneACCESS, this table was stored by TCRdb with only in-frame sequences that have V and J called. A share of the clones is absent; for the studies checked, an unresolved V gene accounts for under half, and the remainder has no known explanation. The V and J calls and clone size are taken from that table; D and trimming were inferred from the DNA. The sample table lists 7,500 to 10,000 clones, under 85% of them with a count of one. Of the sample, around a quarter falls within the top ten clones.

Overall results and qualifications from the work: Early after transplant, peak levels of circulating GvH clones were found to be associated with declines in HvG clones. In patients with donor T cell macrochimerism, the allografts had high GvH to HvG T cell clonal ratios. GvH clones were detected in recipient bone marrow, and some of these GvH clones were observed earlier in ileal mucosa or blood, consistent with an intestinal mucosal origin. The conclusions were limited by the relatively low number and heterogeneity of the intestinal transplant patients.

This receptor was taken from a human patient who received an intestinal transplant, so some T cells may come from the graft donor. The sequence is built from TRBV13 and TRBJ1-2; the D region possibly corresponds to TRBD1 (6 bases align). This specimen was ileum tissue, taken less than 550 days after intestinal transplant. The DNA sequence is as follows: TGTGCCAGCAGCTTAGGGGACAGAGATGGCTACACCTTC. This is translated as CASSLGDRDGYTF.